This T cell receptor beta chain was identified during a study of response to subunit inactivated influenza vaccine. TCRdb redid the calling of the RT-PCR reads with MiXCR, one entry per CDR3 protein. The sample yields over 750,000 distinct CDR3 sequences, approximately 22% seen once. CDR3 length: 14 amino acids. The V gene's germline CDR1 is SGHRS and CDR2 YFSETQ. V shed 3 bases, J shed 1 base, and the junction held 2 bases outside the gene matches. The chain is built from TRBV5-1 and TRBJ2-5; 8 positions agree with TRBD1. The source material was PBMCs from blood, sampled 5 days after vaccination. The TCR sequence derives from a man aged 50 to 59 who received an inactivated influenza vaccine. CDR3 sequence: CASSWDRTQETQYF. The DNA for the CDR3 is TGCGCCAGCAGCTGGGACAGGACCCAAGAGACCCAGTACTTC.